This T cell receptor (beta chain) was obtained from a study of early T cells in non-severe SARS-CoV-2 infection. General study findings and limits: Database matching using VDJdb favored anti-spike CD8 responses, with private and CD4 specificities left missing.

The sample holds a few counts of this clonotype. Its antigen is unidentified. The V end lost 0 bases, the J end lost 4 bases, and 9 bases lay between the germline ends. This CDR3 is built from 14 residues. In germline, CDR1 is LGHDT, CDR2 YNNKEL (reference sequence). Unique molecular identifiers (one per individual cDNA molecule) were attached. TCRdb used MiXCR to reprocess the 5' RACE reads, holding one entry per CDR3 protein. The repertoire holds some 50,000 distinct CDR3 sequences, with approximately 10% as singletons. The sequenced sample was whole blood. The J gene is TRBJ1-2, the V gene TRBV3-1; D ambiguous. This TCR derives from an adult who was a healthcare worker with PCR-confirmed SARS-CoV-2 infection or an uninfected control (not recorded which). The CDR3 DNA reads TGTGCCAGCAGCCAAGATAACAGACTCTATGGCTACACCTTC. Amino acids: CASSQDNRLYGYTF.